This TCR beta chain was sequenced during a study of cytomegalovirus exposure and HLA in healthy donors. Study conclusions and caveats: A highly shared variant cluster was judged a likely technical artifact. Several of the most significant clusters were apparently associated with common viral pathogens in a later analysis.

As regards this clone: Antigen specificity is unknown.

PCR involved 60 Vbeta and 13 Jbeta primers. TCRdb's copy holds only in-frame clones and misses some; the assay was immunoSEQ multiplex PCR. This sample lists 120,000 or so clones; its ten largest clones have 3.6%. This CDR3 has 15 amino acids. Trimming took 1 base from V and 6 from J; bases not matched to a gene: 6. In germline, CDR1 is SQVTM, CDR2 ANQGSEA. J is TRBJ1-5 and V is TRBV29-1, with 10 bases aligning to TRBD1. The receptor was derived from a man younger than 35 in good health and CMV-seronegative. Sample: PBMCs. Here the CDR3 DNA reads TGCAGCGTTGAAGGACAGGGGGCATCAGTTCAGCCCCAGCATTTT. The encoded protein is CSVEGQGASVQPQHF.